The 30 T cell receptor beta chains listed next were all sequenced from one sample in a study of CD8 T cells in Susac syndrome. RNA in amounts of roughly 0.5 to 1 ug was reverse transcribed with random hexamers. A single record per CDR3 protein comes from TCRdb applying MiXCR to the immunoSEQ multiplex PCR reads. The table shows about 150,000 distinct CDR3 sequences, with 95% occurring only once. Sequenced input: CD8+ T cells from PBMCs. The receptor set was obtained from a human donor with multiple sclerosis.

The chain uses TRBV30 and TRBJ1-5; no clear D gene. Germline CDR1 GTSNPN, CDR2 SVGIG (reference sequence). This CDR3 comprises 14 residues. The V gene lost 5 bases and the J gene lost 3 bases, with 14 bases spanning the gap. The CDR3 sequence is CAWRTGLDNQPQHF. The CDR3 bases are TGTGCCTGGCGCACGGGCTTGGACAATCAGCCCCAGCATTTT.

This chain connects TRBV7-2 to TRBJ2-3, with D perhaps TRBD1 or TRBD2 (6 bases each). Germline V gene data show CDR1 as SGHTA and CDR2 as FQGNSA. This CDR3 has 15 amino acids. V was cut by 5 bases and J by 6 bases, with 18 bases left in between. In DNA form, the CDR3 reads TGTGCCAGCAGCCTAGACCCCGGGGGCGGGGATACGCAGTATTTT. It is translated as CASSLDPGGGDTQYF.

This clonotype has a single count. The CDR3 reads CAWALGGNEQFF. The CDR3 nucleotides are TGTGCCTGGGCACTAGGGGGCAATGAGCAGTTCTTC. The chain links TRBV30 to TRBJ2-1; the D gene is possibly TRBD1 (6 bases). Trimming took 5 bases from V and 6 from J, leaving 11 bases between them. The CDR3 runs 12 residues. Looked up from germline, CDR1 is GTSNPN and CDR2 is SVGIG (reference sequence).

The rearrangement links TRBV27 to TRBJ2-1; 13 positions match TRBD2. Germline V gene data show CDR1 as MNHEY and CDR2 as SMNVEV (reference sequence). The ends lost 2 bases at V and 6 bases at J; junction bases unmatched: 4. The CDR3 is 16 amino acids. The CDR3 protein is CASSLRGLAGSNEQFF. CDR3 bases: TGTGCCAGCAGTTTACGGGGACTAGCGGGGAGCAATGAGCAGTTCTTC.

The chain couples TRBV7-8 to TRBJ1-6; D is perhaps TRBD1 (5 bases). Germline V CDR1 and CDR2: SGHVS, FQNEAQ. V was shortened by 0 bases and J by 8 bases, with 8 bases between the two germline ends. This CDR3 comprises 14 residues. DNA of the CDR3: TGTGCCAGCAGCTTAGCGGGGGTTTATTCACCCCTCCACTTT. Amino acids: CASSLAGVYSPLHF. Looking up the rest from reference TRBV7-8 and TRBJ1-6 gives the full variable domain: GAGVSQSPRYKVAKRGQDVALRCDPISGHVSLFWYQQALGQGPEFLTYFQNEAQLDKSGLPSDRFFAERPEGSVSTLKIQRTQQEDSAVYLCASSLAGVYSPLHFGNGTRLTVT.

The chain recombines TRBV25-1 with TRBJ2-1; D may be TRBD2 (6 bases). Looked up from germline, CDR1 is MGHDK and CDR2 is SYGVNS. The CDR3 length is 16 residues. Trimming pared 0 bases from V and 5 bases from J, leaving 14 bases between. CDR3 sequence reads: CASSEYSGVPHNEQFF. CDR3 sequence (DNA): TGTGCCAGCAGTGAATATTCGGGGGTCCCACACAATGAGCAGTTCTTC.

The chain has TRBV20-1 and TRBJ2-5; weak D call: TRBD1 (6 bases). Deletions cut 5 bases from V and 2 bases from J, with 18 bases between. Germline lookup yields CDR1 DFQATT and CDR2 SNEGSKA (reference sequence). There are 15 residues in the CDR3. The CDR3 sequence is CSAPRQENQQETQYF. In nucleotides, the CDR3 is TGCAGTGCTCCCCGACAGGAAAATCAACAAGAGACCCAGTACTTC.

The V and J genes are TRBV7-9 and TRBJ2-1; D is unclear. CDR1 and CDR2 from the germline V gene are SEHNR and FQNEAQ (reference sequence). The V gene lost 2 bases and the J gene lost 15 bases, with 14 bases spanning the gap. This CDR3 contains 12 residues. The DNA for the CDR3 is TGTGCCAGCAGCTTATCGGGTCGCCCGTGGTTCTTC. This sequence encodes CASSLSGRPWFF.

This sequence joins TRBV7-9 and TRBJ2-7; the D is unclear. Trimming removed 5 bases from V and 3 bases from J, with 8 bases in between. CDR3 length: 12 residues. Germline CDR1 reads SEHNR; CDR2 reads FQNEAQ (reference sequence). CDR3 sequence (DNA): TGTGCCAGCAGCCCGAATTTCTACGAGCAGTACTTC. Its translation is CASSPNFYEQYF.

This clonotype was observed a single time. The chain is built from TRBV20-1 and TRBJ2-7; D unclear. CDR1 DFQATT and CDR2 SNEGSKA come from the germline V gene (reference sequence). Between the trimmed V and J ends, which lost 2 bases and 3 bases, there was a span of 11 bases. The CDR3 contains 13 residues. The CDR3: CSARTMYSYEQYF. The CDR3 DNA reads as TGCAGTGCTAGAACTATGTACAGCTACGAGCAGTACTTC.

CDR3 coding DNA: TGTGCCAGCAGCGTTAGCGGGGGGTCGGAGACCCAGTACTTC. Its translation: CASSVSGGSETQYF. This chain links TRBV9 with TRBJ2-5; TRBD2 matches 10 bases. Trimming took 2 bases from V and 5 from J; bases not matched to a gene: 3. The CDR3 is made up of 14 amino acids. CDR1 and CDR2 (germline): SGDLS, YYNGEE.

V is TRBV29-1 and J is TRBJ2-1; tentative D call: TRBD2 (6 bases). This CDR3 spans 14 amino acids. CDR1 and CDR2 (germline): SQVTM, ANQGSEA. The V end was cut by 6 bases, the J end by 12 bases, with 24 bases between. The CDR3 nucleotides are TGCAGCGTCCCTGAGAAGGGACTGAATCTGGCGCAGTTCTTC. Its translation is CSVPEKGLNLAQFF.

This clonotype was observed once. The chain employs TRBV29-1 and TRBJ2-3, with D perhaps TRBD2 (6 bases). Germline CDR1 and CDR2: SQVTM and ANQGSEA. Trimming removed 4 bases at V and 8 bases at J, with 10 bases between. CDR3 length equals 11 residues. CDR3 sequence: CSVGVEGTQYF. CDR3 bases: TGCAGCGTTGGAGTGGAGGGTACGCAGTATTTT.

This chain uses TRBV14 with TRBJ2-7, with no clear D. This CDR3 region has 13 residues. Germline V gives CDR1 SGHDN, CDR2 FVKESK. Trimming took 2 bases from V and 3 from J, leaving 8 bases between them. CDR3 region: CASSQRPGYEQYF. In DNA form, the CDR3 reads TGTGCCAGCAGCCAAAGGCCGGGCTACGAGCAGTACTTC.

Here the CDR3 reads CASSDGGYNEQFF. The CDR3 DNA sequence: TGTGCCAGCAGTGATGGCGGTTACAATGAGCAGTTCTTC. The chain is built from TRBV2 and TRBJ2-1; D is undetermined. Germline lookup yields CDR1 SNHLY and CDR2 FYNNEI. Trimming took 3 bases from V and 4 from J, leaving 7 bases between them. The CDR3 runs to 13 residues.

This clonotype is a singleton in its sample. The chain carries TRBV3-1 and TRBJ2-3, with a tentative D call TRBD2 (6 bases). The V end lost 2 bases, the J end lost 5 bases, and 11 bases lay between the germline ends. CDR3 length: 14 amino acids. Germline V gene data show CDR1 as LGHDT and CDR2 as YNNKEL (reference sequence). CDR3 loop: CASSQTSGEDTQYF. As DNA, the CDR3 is TGTGCCAGCAGCCAAACTTCGGGGGAAGATACGCAGTATTTT.

The chain's CDR3 is CSVGPSAGYNEQFF. Written as DNA, the CDR3 is TGCAGCGTTGGCCCCTCAGCGGGCTACAATGAGCAGTTCTTC. The chain employs TRBV29-1 and TRBJ2-1; TRBD2 is a possible D gene (6 bases). The ends were cut back, 4 bases at V and 3 bases at J, with 13 bases in the middle. CDR1 is SQVTM, CDR2 ANQGSEA, per germline. The CDR3 loop spans 14 amino acids.

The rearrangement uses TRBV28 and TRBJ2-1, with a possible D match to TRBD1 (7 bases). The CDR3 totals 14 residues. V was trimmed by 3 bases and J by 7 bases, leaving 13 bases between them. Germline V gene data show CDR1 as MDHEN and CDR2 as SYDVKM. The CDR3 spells CASSLRTGGNEQFF. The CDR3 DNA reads TGTGCCAGCAGTTTGAGGACAGGAGGGAATGAGCAGTTCTTC.

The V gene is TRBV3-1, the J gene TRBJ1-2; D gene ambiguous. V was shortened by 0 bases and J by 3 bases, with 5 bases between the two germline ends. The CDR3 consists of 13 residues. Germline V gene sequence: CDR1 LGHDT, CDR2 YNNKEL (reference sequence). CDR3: CASSQDPDYGYTF. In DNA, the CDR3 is TGTGCCAGCAGCCAAGATCCCGACTATGGCTACACCTTC.

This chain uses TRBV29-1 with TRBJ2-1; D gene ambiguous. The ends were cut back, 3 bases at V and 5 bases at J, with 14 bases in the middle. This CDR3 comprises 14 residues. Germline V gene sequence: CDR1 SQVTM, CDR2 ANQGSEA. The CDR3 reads CSVERPTRHNEQFF. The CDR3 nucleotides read TGCAGCGTTGAGAGACCCACCCGCCACAATGAGCAGTTCTTC.

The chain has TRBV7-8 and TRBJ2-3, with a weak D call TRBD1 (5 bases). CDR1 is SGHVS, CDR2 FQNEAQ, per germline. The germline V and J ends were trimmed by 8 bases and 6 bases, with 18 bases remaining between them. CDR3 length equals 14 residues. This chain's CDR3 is CASRKSTARDTQYF. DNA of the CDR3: TGTGCCAGCCGTAAATCGACAGCCCGTGATACGCAGTATTTT. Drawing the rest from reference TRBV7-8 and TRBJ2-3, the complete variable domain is GAGVSQSPRYKVAKRGQDVALRCDPISGHVSLFWYQQALGQGPEFLTYFQNEAQLDKSGLPSDRFFAERPEGSVSTLKIQRTQQEDSAVYLCASRKSTARDTQYFGPGTRLTVL.

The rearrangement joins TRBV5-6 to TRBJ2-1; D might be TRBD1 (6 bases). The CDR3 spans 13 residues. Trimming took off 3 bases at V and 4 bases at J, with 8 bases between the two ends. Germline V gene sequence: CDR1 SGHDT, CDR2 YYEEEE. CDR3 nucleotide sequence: TGTGCCAGCAGCTGGACAGAATACAATGAGCAGTTCTTC. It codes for CASSWTEYNEQFF.

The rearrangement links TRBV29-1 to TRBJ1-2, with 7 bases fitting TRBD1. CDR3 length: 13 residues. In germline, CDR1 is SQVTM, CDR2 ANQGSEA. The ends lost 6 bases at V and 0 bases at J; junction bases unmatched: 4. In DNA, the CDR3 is TGCAGCGTCAGGACAGGCGCTAACTATGGCTACACCTTC. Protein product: CSVRTGANYGYTF.

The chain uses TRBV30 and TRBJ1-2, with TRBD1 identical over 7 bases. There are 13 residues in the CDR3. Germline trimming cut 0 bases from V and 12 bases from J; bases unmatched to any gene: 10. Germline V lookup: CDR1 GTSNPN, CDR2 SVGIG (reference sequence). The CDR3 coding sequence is TGTGCCTGGAGTGTGACAGGGACGGGAGGGGACACCTTC. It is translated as CAWSVTGTGGDTF.

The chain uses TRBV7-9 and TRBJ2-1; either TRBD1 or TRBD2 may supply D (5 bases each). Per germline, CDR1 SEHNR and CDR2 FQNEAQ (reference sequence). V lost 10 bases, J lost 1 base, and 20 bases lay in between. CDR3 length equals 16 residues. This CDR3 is CATFRPGTASYNEQFF. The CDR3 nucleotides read TGTGCCACCTTCAGACCCGGGACGGCTTCCTACAATGAGCAGTTCTTC. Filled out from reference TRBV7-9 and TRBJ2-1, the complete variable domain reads DTGVSQNPRHKITKRGQNVTFRCDPISEHNRLYWYRQTLGQGPEFLTYFQNEAQLEKSRLLSDRFSAERPKGSFSTLEIQRTEQGDSAMYLCATFRPGTASYNEQFFGPGTRLTVL.

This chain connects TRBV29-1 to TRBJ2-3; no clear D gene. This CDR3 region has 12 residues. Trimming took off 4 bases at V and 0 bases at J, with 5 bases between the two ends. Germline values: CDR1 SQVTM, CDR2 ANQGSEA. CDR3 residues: CSVGSSTDTQYF. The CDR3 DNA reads TGCAGCGTTGGATCCAGCACAGATACGCAGTATTTT.

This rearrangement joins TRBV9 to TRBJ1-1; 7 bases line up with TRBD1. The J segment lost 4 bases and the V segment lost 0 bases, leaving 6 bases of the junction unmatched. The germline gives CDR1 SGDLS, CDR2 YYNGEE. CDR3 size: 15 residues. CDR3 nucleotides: TGTGCCAGCAGCGTAGTAGACAGGGAGGGCACTGAAGCTTTCTTT. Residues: CASSVVDREGTEAFF.

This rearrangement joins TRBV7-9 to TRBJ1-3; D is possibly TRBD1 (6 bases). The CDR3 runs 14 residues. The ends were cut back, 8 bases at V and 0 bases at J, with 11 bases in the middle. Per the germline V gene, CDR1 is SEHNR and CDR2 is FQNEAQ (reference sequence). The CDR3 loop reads CASGQFNSGNTIYF. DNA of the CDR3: TGTGCCAGCGGACAGTTCAACTCTGGAAACACCATATATTTT.

The CDR3 DNA reads as TGTGCCAGCAGCTCACAAGAAGGCAGGGGATACGAGCAGTACGTC. Protein: CASSSQEGRGYEQYV. V usage is TRBV11-2 and J usage is TRBJ2-7; a possible D gene is TRBD1 (6 bases). The germline V gene encodes CDR1 SGHAT and CDR2 FQNNGV. V was shortened by 4 bases and J by 4 bases, with 17 bases between the two germline ends. The CDR3 has 15 residues.

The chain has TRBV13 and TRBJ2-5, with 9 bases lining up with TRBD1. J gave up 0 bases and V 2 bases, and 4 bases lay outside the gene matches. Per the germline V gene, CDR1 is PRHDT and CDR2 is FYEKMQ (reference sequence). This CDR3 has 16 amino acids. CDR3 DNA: TGTGCCAGCAGCTTATGGACAGGGGAGTACCAAGAGACCCAGTACTTC. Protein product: CASSLWTGEYQETQYF.